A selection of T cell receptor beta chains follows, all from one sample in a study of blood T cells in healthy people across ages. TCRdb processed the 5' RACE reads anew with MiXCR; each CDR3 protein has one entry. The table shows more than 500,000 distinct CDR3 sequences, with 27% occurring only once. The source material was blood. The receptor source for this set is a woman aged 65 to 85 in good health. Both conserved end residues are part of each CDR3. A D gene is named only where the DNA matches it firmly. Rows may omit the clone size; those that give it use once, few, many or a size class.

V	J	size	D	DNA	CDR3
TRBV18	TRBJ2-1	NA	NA	TGTGCCAGCTCAACGGGACGGACTTACAATGAGCAGTTCTTC	CASSTGRTYNEQFF
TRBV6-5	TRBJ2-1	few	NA	TGTGCCAGCAGTTACAATGTGGGGCCTTACAATGAGCAGTTCTTC	CASSYNVGPYNEQFF
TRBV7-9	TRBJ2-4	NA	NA	TGTGCCAGCAGCGCTAGGACTGCTGTAAACATTCAGTACTTC	CASSARTAVNIQYF
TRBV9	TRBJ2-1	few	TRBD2	TGTGCCAGCAGCGTAGGAGCGGGGAGAGACAATGAGCAGTTCTTC	CASSVGAGRDNEQFF
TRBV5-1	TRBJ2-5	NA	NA	TGCGCCAGCAGCTTGGTGCCCCCAAAAGAGACCCAGTACTTC	CASSLVPPKETQYF
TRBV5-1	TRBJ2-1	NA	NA	TGCGCCAGCAGTATAAGGGGGGCTTTGTATAATGAGCAGTTCTTC	CASSIRGALYNEQFF
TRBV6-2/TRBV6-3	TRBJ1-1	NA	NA	TGTGCCAGCAGCCCTACTCTATTGACGGGGTTGTCTTTT	CASSPTLLTGLSF
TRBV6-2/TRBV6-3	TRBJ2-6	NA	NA	TGTGCCAGCAGCTACAAAGGACGCTCTGGGGCCAACGTCCTGACTTTC	CASSYKGRSGANVLTF
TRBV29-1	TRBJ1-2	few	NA	TGCAGCGTTATGGGCAGGACGTATGGCTACACCTTC	CSVMGRTYGYTF
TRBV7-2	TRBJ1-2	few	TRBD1	TGTGCCAGCACCCTACAGGGGAGCTATGGCTACACCTTC	CASTLQGSYGYTF
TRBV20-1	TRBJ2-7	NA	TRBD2	TGCAGTGCTAGAGGGACTAGCGGCTACGAGCAGTACTTC	CSARGTSGYEQYF
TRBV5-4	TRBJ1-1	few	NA	TGTGCCAGCAGCCTTGCCGGGACCCAGAACACTGAAGCTTTCTTT	CASSLAGTQNTEAFF
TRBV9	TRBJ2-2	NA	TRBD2	TGTGCCAGCAGCAAGCGACTAGCGGAAAACACCGGGGAGCTGTTTTTT	CASSKRLAENTGELFF
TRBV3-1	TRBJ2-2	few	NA	TGTGCCAGCAGCCAAGCGGGAACTAGCGGGGAGCTGTTTTTT	CASSQAGTSGELFF
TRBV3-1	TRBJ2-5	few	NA	TGTGCCAGCAGCCACTTCGGTGAGACCCAGTACTTC	CASSHFGETQYF
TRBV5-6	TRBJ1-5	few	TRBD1	TGTGCCAGCAGCTCGACAGGGGGCACGCCCCAGCATTTT	CASSSTGGTPQHF
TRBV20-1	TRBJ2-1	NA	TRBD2	TGCAGTGCGCAGCGGGGGCCCTCCTACAATGAGCAGTTCTTC	CSAQRGPSYNEQFF
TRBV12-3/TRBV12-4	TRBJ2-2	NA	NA	TGTGCCCGCAGTTTAGTAAGAACCGGGGAGCTGTTTTTT	CARSLVRTGELFF
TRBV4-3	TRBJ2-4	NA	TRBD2	TGCGCCAGCAGCCAAGATTATCAGCGGGGGTCATACATTCAGTACTTC	CASSQDYQRGSYIQYF
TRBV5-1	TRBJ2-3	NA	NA	TGCGCCAGCCGTTCACAGGGATCAGGCACAGATACGCAGTATTTT	CASRSQGSGTDTQYF
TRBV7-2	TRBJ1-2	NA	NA	TGTGCCAGCAGCTTAGTGTCAGTTGGTGGCTACACCTTC	CASSLVSVGGYTF
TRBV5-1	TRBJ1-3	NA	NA	TGCGCCAGCAGCGGGGACTTCGGAAACACCATATATTTT	CASSGDFGNTIYF
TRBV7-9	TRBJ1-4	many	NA	TGTGCCAGCCGGGACGCAAATGAAAAACTGTTTTTT	CASRDANEKLFF
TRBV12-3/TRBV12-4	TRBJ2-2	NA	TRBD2	TGTGCCAGCAGTTACGAGGGACTAGCGGGGAACACCGGGGAGCTGTTTTTT	CASSYEGLAGNTGELFF
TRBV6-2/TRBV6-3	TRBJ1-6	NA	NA	TGTGCCAGCAGTTCTTCCGGGCCCCCCGGATATAATTCACCCCTCCACTTT	CASSSSGPPGYNSPLHF
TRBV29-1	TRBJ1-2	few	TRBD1	TGCAGCGTTCAGGGACAGGGAGGGGGTTACACCTTC	CSVQGQGGGYTF
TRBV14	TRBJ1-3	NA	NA	TGTGCCAGCAGCCATCCCGACGGAGCCCTAAACACCATATATTTT	CASSHPDGALNTIYF
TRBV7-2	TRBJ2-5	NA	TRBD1	TGTGCCAGCAGCTTATACAGGGGGGCCGTGGGAGAGACCCAGTACTTC	CASSLYRGAVGETQYF
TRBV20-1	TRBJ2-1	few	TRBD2	TGCAGTGCTAGCCGAGCTAGCGGGGGGACCTACAATGAGCAGTTCTTC	CSASRASGGTYNEQFF
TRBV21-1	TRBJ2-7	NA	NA	TGTGCCAGCAGCCTAGGTTTCTTAAACTACGAGCAGTACTTC	CASSLGFLNYEQYF
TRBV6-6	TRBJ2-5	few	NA	TGTGCCAGCAGTCATCCCCCCGAGACCCAGTACTTC	CASSHPPETQYF
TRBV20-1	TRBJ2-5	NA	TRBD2	TGCAGTGCCGCCTGGGGGGGCCAAGAGACCCAGTACTTC	CSAAWGGQETQYF
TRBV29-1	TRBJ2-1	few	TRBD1	TGCAGCGTGGCCAGACAGGGATACAATGAGCAGTTCTTC	CSVARQGYNEQFF
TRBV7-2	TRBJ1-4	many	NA	TGTGCCAGCAGCTTAGCGGGTGGGACTAATGAAAAACTGTTTTTT	CASSLAGGTNEKLFF
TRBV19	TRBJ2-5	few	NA	TGTGCCAGTAGTATACGGGACCGACAAGAGACCCAGTACTTC	CASSIRDRQETQYF
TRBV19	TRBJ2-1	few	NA	TGTGCCAGTAGTATTGTCTTCAACACCTACAATGAGCAGTTCTTC	CASSIVFNTYNEQFF
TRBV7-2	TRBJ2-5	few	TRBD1	TGTGCCAGCAGCTGGACAGGGTACTGTTCAGAGACCCAGTACTTC	CASSWTGYCSETQYF
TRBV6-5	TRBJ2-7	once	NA	TGTGCCACCTCGCGAGGGATCCCATCCTACGAGCAGTACTTC	CATSRGIPSYEQYF
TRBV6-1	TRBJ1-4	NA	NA	TGTGCCAGCAGGGAAAGTTCCCTTAATGAAAAACTGTTTTTT	CASRESSLNEKLFF
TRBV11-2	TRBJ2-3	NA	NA	TGTGCCAGCAGCTTAGGACCAGAGCCCACAGATACGCAGTATTTT	CASSLGPEPTDTQYF
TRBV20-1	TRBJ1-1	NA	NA	TGCAGTGCTAGGAAGGGCCAAACAGGACGTGCCTTGAACACTGAAGCTTTCTTT	CSARKGQTGRALNTEAFF
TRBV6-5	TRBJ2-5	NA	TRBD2	TGTGCCAGCATTTCGCGGGGGGCCGTAGAGACCCAGCACTTC	CASISRGAVETQHF
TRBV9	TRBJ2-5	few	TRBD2	TGTGCCAGCAGCGTAGACCCTAGCGGGGAGACCCAGTACTTC	CASSVDPSGETQYF
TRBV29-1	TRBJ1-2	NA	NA	TGCAGCGTTGGTGACGCCCCAGCTGGCTACACCTTC	CSVGDAPAGYTF
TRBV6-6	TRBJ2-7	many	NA	TGTGCCAGCAGTTCCGGGACGGACAGTTCCTACGAGCAGTACTTC	CASSSGTDSSYEQYF
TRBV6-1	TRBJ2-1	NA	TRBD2	TGTGCCAGCAGTCCCGGACTAGCGGGATGGGTCGCAAACAATGAGCAGTTCTTC	CASSPGLAGWVANNEQFF
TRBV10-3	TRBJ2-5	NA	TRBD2	TGTGCCATCAGAGCTACGACTAGCCGGGGAGAGACCCAGTACTTC	CAIRATTSRGETQYF
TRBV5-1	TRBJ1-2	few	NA	TGCGCCAGCAGCTTGATGGGCAGGGCAACTAACTATGGCTACACCTTC	CASSLMGRATNYGYTF
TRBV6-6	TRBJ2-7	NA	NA	TGTGCCAGCTTGGACGGGTACGAGCAGTACTTC	CASLDGYEQYF
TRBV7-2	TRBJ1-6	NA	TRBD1	TGTGCCACCAGCTTTGCGGGACAGGATAATTCACCCCTCCACTTT	CATSFAGQDNSPLHF
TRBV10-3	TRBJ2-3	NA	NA	TGTGCCATCAGACGAGCCCAGGGAGATACGCAGTATTTT	CAIRRAQGDTQYF
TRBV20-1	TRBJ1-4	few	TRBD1	TGCAGTGCTTCAGACAGGGCGGGTGAAAAACTGTTTTTT	CSASDRAGEKLFF
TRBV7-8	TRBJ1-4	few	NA	TGTGCCAGCAGCCGCCTGGGGAGGGTCGGGCTTAATGAAAAACTGTTTTTT	CASSRLGRVGLNEKLFF
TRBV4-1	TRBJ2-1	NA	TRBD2	TGCGCCAGCAGCCAAGATCGGGGACTAGCCATCTCCTACAATGAGCAGTTCTTC	CASSQDRGLAISYNEQFF
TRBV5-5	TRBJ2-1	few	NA	TGTGCCAGCGAGGCCTACAATGAGCAGTTCTTC	CASEAYNEQFF
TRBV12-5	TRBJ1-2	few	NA	TGTGCTAGTGGTCGGGAGAGCGCTAACTATGGCTACACCTTC	CASGRESANYGYTF
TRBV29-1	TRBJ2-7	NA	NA	TGCAGCGTTGAAGATCAGGGGCAATCCCACGAGCAGTACTTC	CSVEDQGQSHEQYF
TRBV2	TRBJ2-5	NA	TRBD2	TGTGCCAGCAAAATGACTAGCGGGGGAGGAGAGACCCAGTACTTC	CASKMTSGGGETQYF